Listed below are T cell receptor beta chains from one sample, sequenced in a study of T-cell reconstitution after alpha-beta-depleted transplantation in children. TCRdb passed the PCR reads through MiXCR, listing each CDR3 protein once. The table has 580,000 or so distinct CDR3 sequences, under 30% seen once. The material sequenced was PBMCs, mostly from graft donor cells, taken 360 days after TCRalphabeta/CD19-depleted stem cell transplant. These receptors all come from a boy under three years old who had a stem cell transplant for acute myeloid leukemia, so the T cells may come from the graft donor. Both conserved end residues are part of each CDR3. The order of the fields is V gene, J gene, clone size, D gene, CDR3 DNA, CDR3 protein. D genes are given only for firm matches. Size values are once, few and many counts, or a class for expanded clones, and some rows have none.

TRBV15	TRBJ1-2	NA	NA	TGTGCCACCAGCAGAGATGCGGGGCGAGAGGGCTACACCTTC	CATSRDAGREGYTF
TRBV6-5	TRBJ2-1	few	TRBD2	TGTGCCAGCAGTTTTAGCGGGAGCTACAATGAGCAGTTCTTC	CASSFSGSYNEQFF
TRBV29-1	TRBJ1-5	many	TRBD1	TGCAGCGTTGCAGGGGGCGATCAGCCCCAGCATTTT	CSVAGGDQPQHF
TRBV20-1	TRBJ2-6	NA	NA	TGCAGTGCCACAGCCACTGATGGGGCCAACGTCCTGACTTTC	CSATATDGANVLTF
TRBV12-5	TRBJ2-7	NA	TRBD1	TGTGCTAGTGGTTTGGTAATAAAACAGGGGATTGACGAGCAGTACTTC	CASGLVIKQGIDEQYF
TRBV7-6	TRBJ1-1	many	NA	TGTGCCAGCAGCCCCCGGGGAGGGAACACTGAAGCTTTCTTT	CASSPRGGNTEAFF
TRBV25-1	TRBJ2-7	NA	NA	TGTGCCAGCAGTGAATACGATCGGCAGTACTTC	CASSEYDRQYF
TRBV15	TRBJ1-1	many	NA	TGTGCCACCAGCAGAGGGGATCGGGGCAGGGCCGAAGGTGAAGCTTTCTTT	CATSRGDRGRAEGEAFF
TRBV12-3/TRBV12-4	TRBJ2-2	many	NA	TGTGCCAGCAGGTCCTTTACCGGGGAGCTGTTTTTT	CASRSFTGELFF
TRBV4-1	TRBJ2-7	NA	NA	TGCGCCAGCAGCCAAGGCCGGCTAGCGAGCGAGCAGTACTTC	CASSQGRLASEQYF
TRBV28	TRBJ1-6	many	NA	TGTGCCAGCAGTCCCCGAGTCCACCGGGCCCTCCACTTT	CASSPRVHRALHF
TRBV11-1	TRBJ2-5	NA	NA	TGTGCCAGCAGCTTATTTCGGCTAGCGAATGTACGGCAAGAGACCCAGTACTTC	CASSLFRLANVRQETQYF
TRBV7-2	TRBJ2-7	NA	TRBD1	TGTGCCAGCAGCTTGGGGGACAGCGCCTACGAGCAGTACTTC	CASSLGDSAYEQYF
TRBV29-1	TRBJ2-1	few	NA	TGCAGCGTTCCCAGTGTCGGTGAGCAGTTCTTC	CSVPSVGEQFF
TRBV6-2/TRBV6-3	TRBJ2-2	NA	TRBD2	TGTGCCAGCAGGAGAATAGCGGGGAACACCGGGGAGCTGTTTTTT	CASRRIAGNTGELFF
TRBV6-1	TRBJ1-2	NA	TRBD1	TGTGCCAGCAGTGGGGACAGGGTTTATGGCTACACCTTC	CASSGDRVYGYTF
TRBV15	TRBJ1-5	NA	TRBD1	TGTGCCACCAGCAGAGATCAGGACAGGGTGGACGATAGCAATCAGCCCCAGCATTTT	CATSRDQDRVDDSNQPQHF
TRBV20-1	TRBJ1-2	NA	NA	TGCAGTGCTAGGGGGCTACAGGGAGGACCCCTATCCTATGGCTACACCTTC	CSARGLQGGPLSYGYTF
TRBV12-3/TRBV12-4	TRBJ2-7	few	NA	TGTGCCAGCAGTTTCTTACGAGGTCTCGAGCAGTACTTC	CASSFLRGLEQYF
TRBV4-1	TRBJ2-1	NA	NA	TGCGCCAGCAGCCCCGTCGGGGTGTCGAGCTCCTACAATGAGCAGTTCTTC	CASSPVGVSSSYNEQFF
TRBV5-5	TRBJ2-7	once	TRBD2	TGTGCCAGCAGCCGACCGCAGACTAGCGGGGGTCATTCCTACGAGCAGTACTTC	CASSRPQTSGGHSYEQYF
TRBV7-7	TRBJ2-5	NA	NA	TGTGCCAGCAGCCCCATGGGGGCGGAGACCCAGTACTTC	CASSPMGAETQYF
TRBV2	TRBJ2-5	few	NA	TGTGCCAGCAGGAAGACTTATACCAAAGAGACCCAGTACTTC	CASRKTYTKETQYF
TRBV10-3	TRBJ1-1	NA	NA	TGTGCCATCAGTGAGTCGGGGGTGGCGGACACTGAAGCTTTCTTT	CAISESGVADTEAFF
TRBV28	TRBJ2-2	many	NA	TGTGCCAGCAGAGCGGACACCGGGGAGCTGTTTTTT	CASRADTGELFF
TRBV6-5	TRBJ2-7	NA	TRBD1	TGTGCCAGCAGTTACCGGCCGGGACAGGGGGCAGACGAGCAGTACTTC	CASSYRPGQGADEQYF
TRBV20-1	TRBJ2-7	few	NA	TGCAGTGCTACATGGACGGGCCCCTACGAGCAGTACTTC	CSATWTGPYEQYF
TRBV11-2	TRBJ2-2	NA	TRBD2	TGTGCCAGCAGCTTTCCTAGACTAGCGTTGACCGGGGAGCTGTTTTTT	CASSFPRLALTGELFF
TRBV20-1	TRBJ2-2	many	NA	TGCAGTGCTAGAGATACCGGGGCATACGGGGAGCTGTTTTTT	CSARDTGAYGELFF
TRBV3-1	TRBJ2-1	many	TRBD2	TGTGCCAGCAGCCCTCCGGGACTAGCCGGCAATGAGCAGTTCTTC	CASSPPGLAGNEQFF
TRBV29-1	TRBJ1-1	many	TRBD1	TGCAGCGTTGAGAAACAGGGGGCTTGGACTGAAGCTTTCTTT	CSVEKQGAWTEAFF
TRBV29-1	TRBJ2-1	few	NA	TGCAGCGTGGGGCGGGAGTTCTTC	CSVGREFF
TRBV20-1	TRBJ1-3	NA	NA	TGCAGTGCTAGACACGTCCCAAAACATGGAAACACCATATATTTT	CSARHVPKHGNTIYF
TRBV20-1	TRBJ2-7	NA	NA	TGCAGTGCTCCCGCGGGACAGTTCTACGAGCAGTACTTC	CSAPAGQFYEQYF
TRBV10-3	TRBJ1-5	NA	NA	TGTGCCATCAGTGGGACAGCGGGGGTCTTAAAGCATTTT	CAISGTAGVLKHF
TRBV6-5	TRBJ2-1	many	TRBD2	TGTGCCAGCAGTTACTCGACTAGCGGGGGGCCCTACAATGAGCAGTTCTTC	CASSYSTSGGPYNEQFF
TRBV15	TRBJ2-7	few	NA	TGTGCCACCAGCAGTTTGACCGGGACTGCCGACGAGCAGTACTTC	CATSSLTGTADEQYF
TRBV20-1	TRBJ2-1	many	TRBD1	TGCAGTGCTAGAGCGGACAGGTACTCCTACAATGAGCAGTTCTTC	CSARADRYSYNEQFF
TRBV15	TRBJ2-5	many	NA	TGTGCCACCAGCAGAGATCTAAACCCCCGAGAGACCCAGTACTTC	CATSRDLNPRETQYF
TRBV7-2	TRBJ2-5	NA	NA	TGTGCCAGCAACCTCCGGGGTAAAGAGACCCAGTACTTC	CASNLRGKETQYF
TRBV5-8	TRBJ1-2	NA	NA	TGTGCCAGCAGCTTGCTGGGGGGGGACTCCAACTATGGCTACACCTTC	CASSLLGGDSNYGYTF
TRBV20-1	TRBJ1-1	few	NA	TGCAGTGCTAGCGGTACTAAGGGACTTGAAGCTTTCTTT	CSASGTKGLEAFF
TRBV28	TRBJ2-4	NA	NA	TGTGCCAGCAGTTCGGGCCGGCCCGGAAACATTCAGTACTTC	CASSSGRPGNIQYF
TRBV29-1	TRBJ2-5	few	NA	TGCAGCGTTGAACTAGAGACATTCCAAGAGACCCAGTACTTC	CSVELETFQETQYF
TRBV4-1	TRBJ2-5	few	NA	TGCGCCAGCAGCCAAGCATTGGGACGGGGGTACCAAGAGACCCAGTACTTC	CASSQALGRGYQETQYF